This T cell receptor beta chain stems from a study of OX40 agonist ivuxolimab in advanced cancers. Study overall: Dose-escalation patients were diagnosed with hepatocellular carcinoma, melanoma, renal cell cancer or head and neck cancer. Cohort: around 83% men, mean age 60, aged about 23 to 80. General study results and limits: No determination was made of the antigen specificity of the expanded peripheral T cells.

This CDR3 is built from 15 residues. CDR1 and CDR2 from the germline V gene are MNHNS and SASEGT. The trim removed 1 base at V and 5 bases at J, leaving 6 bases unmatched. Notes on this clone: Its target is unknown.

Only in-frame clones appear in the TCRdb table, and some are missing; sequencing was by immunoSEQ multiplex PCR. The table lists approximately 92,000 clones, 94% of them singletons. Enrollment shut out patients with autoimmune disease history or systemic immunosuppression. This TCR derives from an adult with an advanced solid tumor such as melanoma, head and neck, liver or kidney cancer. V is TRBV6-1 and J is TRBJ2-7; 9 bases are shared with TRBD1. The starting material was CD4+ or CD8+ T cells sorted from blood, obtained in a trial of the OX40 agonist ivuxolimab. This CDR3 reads CASSEGDRGVHEQYF. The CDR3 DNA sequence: TGTGCCAGCAGTGAAGGCGACAGGGGGGTCCACGAGCAGTACTTC.